This T cell receptor beta chain originates from a study of graft-versus-host responses after intestinal transplantation. Findings of the study overall: Early post-transplant HvG declines tracked with peak circulating GvH clone levels. Among recipient marrow samples, GvH clones were found; some appeared first in ileum or blood.

This CDR3 comprises 15 residues. Germline lookup yields CDR1 SGHAT and CDR2 FQNNGV. V was pared by 3 bases and J by 5 bases, with 16 bases between. TCRdb keeps only in-frame clones here, not all; method: immunoSEQ multiplex PCR. This sample has tens of thousands of clones, with roughly 89% found just once. As for this clone: Antigen: not known.

This material consisted of unstimulated CD4+ T cells sorted from spleen or lymph node cells, taken before intestinal transplant. The clonotype was recovered from a human donor who received an intestinal transplant. This chain joins TRBV11-2 and TRBJ2-5, with TRBD1 as a possible D gene (5 bases). The CDR3 is CASSFRADRRETQYF. Written as DNA, the CDR3 is TGTGCCAGCAGCTTCCGGGCCGACAGACGGGAGACCCAGTACTTC.